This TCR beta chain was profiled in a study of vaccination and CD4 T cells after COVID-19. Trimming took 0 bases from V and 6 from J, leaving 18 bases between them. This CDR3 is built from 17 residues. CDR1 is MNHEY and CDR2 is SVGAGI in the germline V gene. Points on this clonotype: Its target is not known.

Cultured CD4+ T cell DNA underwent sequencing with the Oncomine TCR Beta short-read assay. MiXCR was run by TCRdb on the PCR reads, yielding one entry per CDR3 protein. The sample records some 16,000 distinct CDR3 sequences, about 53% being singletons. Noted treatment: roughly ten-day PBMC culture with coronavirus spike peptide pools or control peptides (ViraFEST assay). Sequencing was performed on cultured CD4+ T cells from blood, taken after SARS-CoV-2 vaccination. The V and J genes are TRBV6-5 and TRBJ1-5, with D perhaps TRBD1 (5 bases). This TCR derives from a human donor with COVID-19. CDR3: CASSYSKGQGGTQPQHF. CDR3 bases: TGTGCCAGCAGTTACTCGAAGGGGCAGGGAGGCACTCAGCCCCAGCATTTT.